This section outlines one T cell receptor beta chain sequence together with its context. This clonotype is deemed large (0.1 to 1%). There is no known antigen for this receptor. A much larger clone lies one base from this, so it may be a read error. The library was produced with emulsion pairing. Unpaired genes were suppressed by a second nested PCR with blocking oligos, after which a third nested PCR added Illumina adaptors and barcodes. Each emulsion RT-PCR master mix contained about 5,000-250,000 T cells, with C-region, Stepout and V-region primers. The Micellula Emulsion and Purification Kit was used to generate emulsions, and Qiagen OneStep RT-PCR reagents were used for RT-PCR. Pooled libraries were sequenced with paired-end 2 x 250 reads on an Illumina MiSeq. The source study handled its data this way. Read pairs were joined in Galaxy and clipped at the engineered overlap into separate alpha and beta files, and reads that were not clipped were discarded. Alpha-beta pairs were assigned using CompleteTCR, a MiTCR-based pipeline in which chains sharing read cluster identifiers are linked by an R script. TCR sequences that were observed only once, representing about 1-3.4%, were removed as potential sequencing errors. TCRdb itself trimmed the public reads at Q25 with fastp, ran MiXCR and retained productive beta chains. Every CDR3 protein is listed once, alongside the most common genes and DNA of its rows. The V and J calls and clone size are TCRdb's, not the authors'. Present in this sample are about 190 distinct CDR3 sequences, roughly 38% of which were seen just once. Over 80% of the sample rests with the top ten.

Paired alpha-beta TCRs of CD8+ T cells were analyzed using an expanded emulsion RT-PCR method with primers for all TCR V genes. Before emulsion RT-PCR, CD8+ T cells were isolated using a CD8 positive selection kit and then incubated overnight in roughly 9.3 IU/mL IL-2. This entry belongs to a study of T cell repertoires in breast cancer (dated by TCRdb to about 2016). Study-level background: The study profiled tumors, lymph nodes and peripheral blood lymphocytes from breast cancer patients, plus peripheral blood from healthy control donors. Most of the 20 to 25 patient tumors analyzed for shared TCRs were ER+/PR+. Nine healthy donors, of an age range similar to that of the patients, were included as controls. On average, sequencing produced about 500,000 sequences per sample and approximately 10 reads per input cell. Because breast cancer has a low mutational burden and common mutations are rare, the study reasoned that TCRs shared between breast cancer patients would target shared antigens. Tumors and tumor-involved lymph nodes were minced and digested with Liberase and DNase, then filtered through 70-um and 40-um filters. Tumor-free lymph nodes were processed without enzymatic digestion, and Ficoll was used to separate blood samples. Overall study outcomes, separate from this receptor: Because transcript abundance and primer differences skewed clone recovery, emulsion RT-PCR was regarded as qualitative rather than quantitative. Shared TCRs were encoded by various nucleotide sequences, which suggests selection and expansion based on antigen. More than 15 TCR pairs were shared across seven or more patient tumors and were rarely found in control blood, which suggests possible tumor specificity. Discarding singleton TCRs and sampling only part of each tumor may have missed genuine antitumor clones. Sentinel lymph nodes involved by tumor shared about fourfold more TCRs with matched tumor repertoires than tumor-free nodes did (roughly 8% versus 2%).

The receptor comes from a pool of human donors with breast cancer or a healthy control (not recorded which). The sequencing sample was made of CD8+ T cells.

The sequenced DNA: TGTGCCAGCAGCCCACGGGCGTACACCGGGGAGCTGTTTTTT. The encoded protein is CASSPRAYTGELFF. In this chain, TRBV7-9 is recombined with TRBJ2-2; the D gene remains uncertain. V lost 5 bases and J lost 3 bases; the stretch between them is 10 bases long. The germline V gene encodes CDR1 SEHNR and CDR2 FQNEAQ (reference sequence). The CDR3 covers 14 residues, taking in both the cysteine and the phenylalanine. CDR3 DNA only is kept here, 42 bases in frame from base 1. With all but the CDR3 taken from the reference TRBV7-9 and TRBJ2-2 genes, the full variable domain is: DTGVSQNPRHKITKRGQNVTFRCDPISEHNRLYWYRQTLGQGPEFLTYFQNEAQLEKSRLLSDRFSAERPKGSFSTLEIQRTEQGDSAMYLCASSPRAYTGELFFGEGSRLTVL.